One T cell receptor beta chain is described in this entry. What it binds is not known. This sample was included in a study of STAT5B mutations in CD4+ large granular lymphocyte leukemia. On the study more broadly: Healthy donors showed HLA-associated enrichment of the CDR3 'QG' motif. Study-wide points: Main leukemic clonotypes were patient-specific, but 20% to 25% appeared at low frequency elsewhere. TRBV06-family usage was enriched in top patient clones (8/27) versus controls (2/35).

The CDR3 extends over 15 amino acids. The V and J ends lost 8 bases and 3 bases respectively, with 20 bases between them. CDR1 and CDR2 from the germline V gene are SNHLY and FYNNEI. The assay was run at survey level. Using immunoSEQ multiplex PCR, the repertoire was profiled, and TCRdb retains in-frame clones only, with some absent. The data contain more than 25,000 clones, approximately 80% of them singletons. The chain uses TRBV2 and TRBJ2-7; D gene ambiguous. Sequenced sample: CD4+ T cells from blood buffy coats. The TCR sequence derives from a human donor in good health. The CDR3 reads CASSSGPGPGYEQYF. CDR3 DNA: TGTGCCAGCTCGTCGGGCCCTGGCCCGGGCTACGAGCAGTACTTC. The full variable domain, in which reference TRBV2 and TRBJ2-7 provide the parts outside the CDR3, is EPEVTQTPSHQVTQMGQEVILRCVPISNHLYFYWYRQILGQKVEFLVSFYNNEISEKSEIFDDQFSVERPDGSNFTLKIRSTKLEDSAMYFCASSSGPGPGYEQYFGPGTRLTVT.